This T cell receptor (beta chain) was sequenced for a study of CD8 T cells in ankylosing spondylitis. Findings of the study overall: The clones that were linked to disease were reported to be significantly enriched in matched synovial fluid samples from ankylosing spondylitis patients. Within peripheral blood, clones linked to disease were CD8+ and relatively rare. About 8 highly homologous variants made up a TCR beta motif, and this motif appeared characteristic of ankylosing spondylitis blood. Before this, some motif variants had been reported in reactive arthritis synovial fluid and blood.

It was by quantitative 5'-RACE with molecular barcodes that TCR beta libraries were made. TCRdb independently ran MiXCR on the 5' RACE reads; one entry per CDR3 protein. The sample has under 850,000 distinct CDR3 sequences, around 17% seen once. This clonotype was seen only a few times. Its antigen is currently unknown. After removal of 2 bases from V and 7 bases from J, the junction contained 8 bases not matched to a gene. The CDR3 sequence is 15 residues long. Germline CDR1 and CDR2: MGHDK and SYGVNS. The specimen was blood, either unsorted or a sorted T cell fraction (not recorded which). The TCR comes from a male donor with ankylosing spondylitis. The genes are TRBV25-1 and TRBJ2-5, with 9 bases lining up with TRBD1. The CDR3 loop is CASSERAGTGLTQYF. CDR3 DNA: TGTGCCAGCAGTGAAAGAGCCGGGACAGGGCTGACCCAGTACTTC. Full variable domain (remainder filled in from reference TRBV25-1 and TRBJ2-5): EADIYQTPRYLVIGTGKKITLECSQTMGHDKMYWYQQDPGMELHLIHYSYGVNSTEKGDLSSESTVSRIRTEHFPLTLESARPSHTSQYLCASSERAGTGLTQYFGPGTRLLVL.